These 27 T cell receptor beta chains were sequenced from one sample in a study of T cells after somatic rescue of genetic block. The repertoire was sequenced with immunoSEQ multiplex PCR; TCRdb's copy has only in-frame clones and lacks some. Of roughly 11,000 clones listed, around 73% were seen once; the top ten hold around 7.9%. The sample comprised peripheral blood mononuclear cells (PBMCs). These receptors were taken from a boy younger than 18.

The J gene is TRBJ2-7, the V gene TRBV11-2, with D hard to call. The V and J ends lost 4 bases and 3 bases respectively, with 4 bases between them. Germline CDR1 and CDR2: SGHAT and FQNNGV. The CDR3 loop spans 11 amino acids. The DNA of the CDR3 is TGTGCCAGCAGCTCCTTCTACGAGCAGTACTTC. Protein: CASSSFYEQYF.

V and J are TRBV10-1 and TRBJ2-5; 10 positions agree with TRBD2. The CDR3 has 15 amino acids. After removal of 3 bases from V and 2 bases from J, the junction contained 3 bases not matched to a gene. CDR1 and CDR2 from the germline V gene are WNHNN and SYGVQD (reference sequence). The CDR3 loop reads CASSEIAGGQETQYF. The CDR3 DNA reads TGCGCCAGCAGTGAAATAGCGGGGGGTCAAGAGACCCAGTACTTC.

The genes are TRBV7-9 and TRBJ2-1, with a weak D call TRBD2 (5 bases). CDR1 SEHNR and CDR2 FQNEAQ come from the germline V gene (reference sequence). This CDR3 comprises 17 residues. The V and J ends lost 3 bases and 1 base respectively, with 16 bases between them. The CDR3 loop reads CASSLPTGRESYNEQFF. CDR3 bases: TGTGCCAGCAGCTTGCCCACCGGACGGGAATCCTACAATGAGCAGTTCTTC.

Here the CDR3 DNA reads TGTGCCAGCAGCCCCTTGGGTAGCGGGTACACAGATACGCAGTATTTT. Translated, it gives CASSPLGSGYTDTQYF. The chain has TRBV4-2 and TRBJ2-3, with 7 bases matching TRBD2. V was pared by 4 bases and J by 2 bases, with 9 bases of the junction left unmatched. The germline V gene has CDR1 LGHNA and CDR2 YNFKEQ. The CDR3 totals 16 residues.

J is TRBJ2-1 and V is TRBV4-3, with D possibly being TRBD2 (6 bases). Germline CDR1 LGHNA, CDR2 YSLEER. Between the trimmed V and J ends, which lost 0 bases and 4 bases, there was a span of 13 bases. This CDR3 is 16 amino acids long. For the CDR3, the DNA is TGCGCCAGCAGCCAAGATAGTAGCGGAATATACAATGAGCAGTTCTTC. Its protein product is CASSQDSSGIYNEQFF.

CDR3 sequence reads: CASSQDVRDQPQHF. CDR3 nucleotides: TGCGCCAGCAGCCAAGATGTCCGGGATCAGCCCCAGCATTTT. The chain links TRBV4-3 to TRBJ1-5; no definite D call. The CDR3 totals 14 residues. The germline gives CDR1 LGHNA, CDR2 YSLEER. V dropped 0 bases and J dropped 5 bases, with 8 bases sitting between them.

Comment on this clone: The same CDR3 also results from other DNA sequences found in this sample. The gene calls are TRBV11-3 and TRBJ1-1; 10 bases match TRBD1. The CDR3 is made up of 16 amino acids. J was trimmed by 6 bases and V by 4 bases; bases with no gene match: 11. Germline-derived CDR1 and CDR2 are SGHNT and YENEEA. The CDR3 bases are TGTGCCAGCAGCTGGAGAGGGGACAGGGGCATCGCTGAAGCTTTCTTT. Residues: CASSWRGDRGIAEAFF.

The gene calls are TRBV19 and TRBJ1-1; a possible D gene is TRBD1 (6 bases). Germline lookup yields CDR1 LNHDA and CDR2 SQIVND (reference sequence). The CDR3 is 17 amino acids. V lost 5 bases, J lost 3 bases, and 22 bases lay in between. CDR3 in amino acids: CASSGRGGGRPDTEAFF. CDR3 nucleotides: TGTGCCAGTAGTGGGCGGGGCGGGGGGCGCCCCGACACTGAAGCTTTCTTT.

This rearrangement joins TRBV5-4 to TRBJ1-2; no clear D gene. This CDR3 has 14 residues. The V end lost 0 bases, the J end lost 6 bases, and 12 bases lay between the germline ends. Per germline, CDR1 SGHNT and CDR2 YYREEE (reference sequence). CDR3 DNA: TGTGCCAGCAGCTTGGAGGTCAGCATTCATGGCTACACCTTC. As protein: CASSLEVSIHGYTF.

The genes are TRBV12-5 and TRBJ2-1; a weak D match, TRBD1 (5 bases). This CDR3 contains 13 residues. Between the trimmed V and J ends, which lost 1 base and 7 bases, there was a span of 8 bases. From germline, CDR1 is LGHNT and CDR2 FRNRAP. CDR3 coding DNA: TGTGCTAGTGGTTTGGGGGGCTGGAATGAGCAGTTCTTC. It specifies CASGLGGWNEQFF.

V gene TRBV6-5 combines with J gene TRBJ2-7, with D possibly being TRBD2 (6 bases). This CDR3 is 13 amino acids long. V lost 2 bases, J lost 9 bases, and 14 bases lay in between. Germline V lookup: CDR1 MNHEY, CDR2 SVGAGI. For the CDR3, the DNA is TGTGCCAGCAGTTACCGTCACGGGGGAGGGCAGTACTTC. It translates to CASSYRHGGGQYF.

In this sample, this clone turned up once. The chain is built from TRBV7-2 and TRBJ2-3; D call uncertain. The ends were cut back, 5 bases at V and 5 bases at J, with 14 bases in the middle. The CDR3 has 14 amino acids. Germline V gene lookup returns CDR1 SGHTA and CDR2 FQGNSA. Here the CDR3 reads CASSEQAVGDTQYF. The DNA for the CDR3 is TGTGCCAGCAGCGAGCAGGCGGTAGGAGATACGCAGTATTTT. Full variable domain (remainder filled in from reference TRBV7-2 and TRBJ2-3): GAGVSQSPSNKVTEKGKDVELRCDPISGHTALYWYRQSLGQGLEFLIYFQGNSAPDKSGLPSDRFSAERTGGSVSTLTIQRTQQEDSAVYLCASSEQAVGDTQYFGPGTRLTVL.

The chain couples TRBV6-4 to TRBJ1-2, with no clear D. This CDR3 region has 15 residues. V was shortened by 2 bases and J by 0 bases, with 10 bases between the two germline ends. CDR1 and CDR2 (germline): MRHNA, SNTAGT. The CDR3 nucleotides read TGTGCCAGCAGTGACGTCCACGGAGCTAACTATGGCTACACCTTC. This encodes CASSDVHGANYGYTF.

The V and J genes are TRBV4-1 and TRBJ1-6; 7 nucleotides align to TRBD1. V was clipped by 0 bases and J by 5 bases; unmatched bases: 7. Germline CDR1 and CDR2: MGHRA and YSYEKL. This CDR3 contains 17 residues. DNA of the CDR3: TGCGCCAGCAGCCAAGATCAGCGACAGGGTAATAATTCACCCCTCCACTTT. Its translation: CASSQDQRQGNNSPLHF.

The genes are TRBV11-3 and TRBJ2-7, with TRBD1 matching 7 bases. The CDR3 is 15 residues long. Trimming cost V 1 base and J 1 base; bases outside gene matches: 4. From germline, CDR1 is SGHNT and CDR2 YENEEA. The CDR3 DNA reads TGTGCCAGCAGCTTAGGGGGGACAGCTTCCTACGAGCAGTACTTC. It translates to CASSLGGTASYEQYF.

The chain recombines TRBV5-1 with TRBJ2-7; 8 bases match TRBD2. Trimming cost V 4 bases and J 2 bases; bases outside gene matches: 17. Per the germline V gene, CDR1 is SGHRS and CDR2 is YFSETQ. This CDR3 is built from 18 residues. The CDR3 sequence is CASSPSLEIAGITYEQYF. The CDR3 DNA reads as TGCGCCAGCAGCCCCTCCCTCGAAATAGCGGGGATAACCTACGAGCAGTACTTC.

V usage is TRBV7-7 and J usage is TRBJ2-5; D remains unclear. This CDR3 contains 14 residues. V lost 0 bases and J 2 bases, leaving 7 bases between the germline ends. From germline, CDR1 is SSHAT and CDR2 FNYEAQ (reference sequence). The DNA for the CDR3 is TGTGCCAGCAGCTTAGCGCTGGGACAAGAGACCCAGTACTTC. Protein sequence: CASSLALGQETQYF.

The rearrangement joins TRBV10-3 to TRBJ2-7; TRBD2 aligns across 8 bases. Trimming cost V 7 bases and J 3 bases; bases outside gene matches: 8. CDR1 is ENHRY and CDR2 is SYGVKD in the germline V gene. The CDR3 totals 14 residues. Written as DNA, the CDR3 is TGTGCCATCACCCCGGGACTAGAGGTCTACGAGCAGTACTTC. Translation: CAITPGLEVYEQYF.

This clone was seen a few times. The chain combines TRBV5-1 with TRBJ2-3; 7 bases agree with TRBD2. The germline V gene has CDR1 SGHRS and CDR2 YFSETQ. The length of the CDR3 is 18 residues. V dropped 0 bases and J dropped 3; count of bases not matched to a gene: 13. CDR3 DNA sequence: TGCGCCAGCAGCTTGGTGTGGGGGGGAATCTTGAAAACAGATACGCAGTATTTT. As protein: CASSLVWGGILKTDTQYF. The whole variable domain, filled in from reference TRBV5-1 and TRBJ2-3, reads KAGVTQTPRYLIKTRGQQVTLSCSPISGHRSVSWYQQTPGQGLQFLFEYFSETQRNKGNFPGRFSGRQFSNSRSEMNVSTLELGDSALYLCASSLVWGGILKTDTQYFGPGTRLTVL.

This clone was found a few times. The rearrangement links TRBV7-9 to TRBJ1-3, with no clear D. Looked up from germline, CDR1 is SEHNR and CDR2 is FQNEAQ (reference sequence). Trimming took off 5 bases at V and 2 bases at J, with 13 bases between the two ends. This CDR3 is built from 15 residues. CDR3 sequence (DNA): TGTGCCAGCAGCCCCGTGGGTGGGACTGGAAACACCATATATTTT. Amino acid sequence: CASSPVGGTGNTIYF.

This clone was seen a few times. V is TRBV2 and J is TRBJ1-1; tentative D call: TRBD1 (5 bases). This CDR3 comprises 13 residues. Trimming pared 6 bases from V and 2 bases from J, leaving 10 bases between. The V gene's germline CDR1 is SNHLY and CDR2 FYNNEI. The CDR3 reads CASRGRVNTEAFF. Written as DNA, the CDR3 is TGTGCCAGCAGAGGCAGGGTCAACACTGAAGCTTTCTTT.

This chain connects TRBV28 to TRBJ1-1; no firm D call. This CDR3 comprises 13 residues. V was trimmed by 6 bases and J by 0 bases, leaving 8 bases between them. CDR1 MDHEN and CDR2 SYDVKM come from the germline V gene. The DNA of the CDR3 is TGTGCCAGCAGCCTACCATTGAACACTGAAGCTTTCTTT. Translation gives CASSLPLNTEAFF.

The CDR3 DNA reads TGTGCCAGCAGCCAATACTACAGGAACTCTGGGGCCAACGTCCTGACTTTC. As protein: CASSQYYRNSGANVLTF. The chain combines TRBV4-2 with TRBJ2-6; D may be TRBD1 (5 bases). CDR1 LGHNA and CDR2 YNFKEQ come from the germline V gene. There are 17 residues in the CDR3. V was trimmed by 2 bases and J by 0 bases, leaving 11 bases between them.

The chain employs TRBV4-3 and TRBJ1-3, with D unresolved. CDR1 and CDR2 from the germline V gene are LGHNA and YSLEER. Trimming took off 1 base at V and 0 bases at J, with 10 bases between the two ends. The CDR3 has 16 amino acids. CDR3 sequence (DNA): TGCGCCAGCAGCCAAGCCCCTGGTTTCTCTGGAAACACCATATATTTT. It is translated as CASSQAPGFSGNTIYF.

The V gene is TRBV6-5, the J gene TRBJ2-3; D possibly uses TRBD1 or TRBD2 (5 bases each). The V gene lost 5 bases and the J gene lost 9 bases, with 9 bases spanning the gap. CDR3 length: 11 amino acids. CDR1 MNHEY and CDR2 SVGAGI come from the germline V gene. As DNA, the CDR3 is TGTGCCAGCAGTACACGGGGCACGCAGTATTTT. This gives the protein CASSTRGTQYF.

The chain recombines TRBV2 with TRBJ1-4, with D perhaps TRBD1 (5 bases). Germline V gene data show CDR1 as SNHLY and CDR2 as FYNNEI. Trimming stripped 2 bases from V and 5 bases from J, with 9 bases between. The length of the CDR3 is 14 residues. CDR3: CASSETGLNEKLFF. The CDR3 DNA reads as TGTGCCAGCAGTGAAACAGGCCTAAATGAAAAACTGTTTTTT.

The rearrangement links TRBV10-2 to TRBJ2-7, with a weak D call TRBD2 (5 bases). Germline V gene sequence: CDR1 WSHSY, CDR2 SAAADI. The V end was cut by 8 bases, the J end by 5 bases, with 16 bases between. The CDR3 totals 13 residues. The DNA of the CDR3 is TGCGCCAGCCGGGAAGATGGTTTCGACGAGCAGTACTTC. Translation: CASREDGFDEQYF.